The 28 T cell receptor beta chains presented below share a single source sample, sequenced in a study of preoperative IRX-2 immunotherapy in early breast cancer (dated 2019 in TCRdb). Libraries were made using the immunoSEQ multiplex PCR assay. In its TCRdb copy, this immuneACCESS table keeps in-frame sequences only and misses some clones. Where compared with another copy, unresolved V genes explain less than half of these, and the others have no known cause. The sample table lists roughly 4,900 clones, approximately 70% of them with a count of one. Clones ranked in the top ten supply around 13% of the sample. In the paper's terms, the treatment or condition label means: preoperative locoregional IRX-2 cytokine immunotherapy. The sequencing here drew on tumor tissue, taken before IRX-2 immunotherapy. The receptors shown here come from a human donor with breast cancer.

V and J are TRBV14 and TRBJ1-1; the D is unclear. This CDR3 spans 15 amino acids. The V and J ends lost 2 bases and 5 bases respectively, with 15 bases between them. Germline-derived CDR1 and CDR2 are SGHDN and FVKESK. CDR3 residues: CASSQSSSGRTEAFF. The CDR3 DNA reads as TGTGCCAGCAGCCAAAGTTCGTCCGGGAGGACTGAAGCTTTCTTT.

The chain links TRBV6-8 to TRBJ1-5; 9 bases are shared with TRBD1. The junction had 4 bases not matched to a gene; V was cut back by 6 bases and J by 4 bases. The CDR3 consists of 14 residues. CDR1 and CDR2 (germline): MNHGY, SAAAGT. CDR3: CASRRTGDNQPQHF. CDR3 in DNA: TGTGCCAGCAGACGGACAGGGGATAATCAGCCCCAGCATTTT.

V usage is TRBV11-3 and J usage is TRBJ2-7; D is undetermined. This CDR3 comprises 15 residues. CDR1 SGHNT and CDR2 YENEEA come from the germline V gene. The V end lost 2 bases, the J end lost 3 bases, and 14 bases lay between the germline ends. Here the CDR3 DNA reads TGTGCCAGCAGCTTACGACCCGGTGAAAACTACGAGCAGTACTTC. This codes for CASSLRPGENYEQYF.

This CDR3 reads CASSLAGMFNTEAFF. CDR3 DNA sequence: TGCGCCAGCAGCTTGGCCGGGATGTTTAACACTGAAGCTTTCTTT. The rearrangement joins TRBV5-1 to TRBJ1-1, with D unclear. The CDR3 extends over 15 amino acids. In germline, CDR1 is SGHRS, CDR2 YFSETQ. The ends were cut back, 0 bases at V and 2 bases at J, with 11 bases in the middle.

In nucleotides, the CDR3 is TGTGCCAGTAGGGGGACAGTCTATGGCTACACCTTC. Residues: CASRGTVYGYTF. The chain carries TRBV19 and TRBJ1-2, with 7 bases fitting TRBD1. Germline V gene sequence: CDR1 LNHDA, CDR2 SQIVND (reference sequence). The CDR3 has 12 amino acids. Trimming removed 6 bases from V and 4 bases from J; junction bases left unmatched: 2.

The V and J genes are TRBV28 and TRBJ1-2; 9 bases map to TRBD1. Losses at the gene ends were 6 bases for V and 4 bases for J; bases not matched to a gene: 3. The CDR3 runs 13 residues. Germline V lookup: CDR1 MDHEN, CDR2 SYDVKM. The CDR3 reads CASRLQGAYGYTF. The CDR3 nucleotides read TGTGCCAGCAGGTTACAGGGGGCCTATGGCTACACCTTC.

On this clone: A read error may produce the germline difference seen at one junction end. The rearrangement links TRBV6-8 to TRBJ1-1; TRBD1 is a possible D gene (5 bases). This CDR3 region has 13 residues. CDR1 and CDR2 (germline): MNHGY, SAAAGT. The CDR3 protein is CAISVGGDTEAFF. DNA for the CDR3: TGTGCCATCAGTGTGGGAGGGGACACTGAAGCTTTCTTT.

The chain employs TRBV6-8 and TRBJ2-1; 12 nucleotides line up with TRBD2. CDR3 length: 15 residues. Trimming took 4 bases from V and 7 from J; bases not matched to a gene: 5. Germline values: CDR1 MNHGY, CDR2 SAAAGT. DNA of the CDR3: TGTGCCAGCAGTTCCCTAGCGGGAGGGGTGAATGAGCAGTTCTTC. It is translated as CASSSLAGGVNEQFF.

This chain connects TRBV19 to TRBJ2-3; D perhaps matches TRBD1 (6 bases). Germline loops: CDR1 LNHDA, CDR2 SQIVND (reference sequence). V gave up 2 bases and J gave up 9 bases, with 6 bases separating them. The CDR3 runs to 11 residues. As DNA, the CDR3 is TGTGCCAGTAGTATACAGGGGACGCAGTATTTT. Its translation is CASSIQGTQYF.

There are a few counts of this clone. The genes are TRBV28 and TRBJ1-1; D not certain. Germline CDR1 MDHEN, CDR2 SYDVKM. CDR3 length: 15 residues. The ends were cut back, 5 bases at V and 7 bases at J, with 20 bases in the middle. The CDR3 DNA reads as TGTGCCAGCAGTCCCCCGCGTGTCGGGGAGGGTGAAGCTTTCTTT. It yields the protein CASSPPRVGEGEAFF.

This chain joins TRBV15 and TRBJ2-5; weak D call: TRBD2 (6 bases). Germline assignment: CDR1 LNHNV and CDR2 YYDKDF (reference sequence). V lost 0 bases and J lost 5, with 16 bases in between. The CDR3 has 16 amino acids. Here the CDR3 DNA reads TGTGCCACCAGCAGAGATCGGGCGGGGCCCGGGGAGACCCAGTACTTC. This translates into CATSRDRAGPGETQYF.

The chain uses TRBV18 and TRBJ1-5; D is undetermined. The CDR3 sequence is 15 residues long. CDR1 is KGHSH and CDR2 is LQKENI in the germline V gene. The germline V and J ends were trimmed by 6 bases and 2 bases, with 14 bases remaining between them. This CDR3 is CASSLSDGGNQPQHF. CDR3 sequence (DNA): TGTGCCAGCTCCCTATCGGACGGTGGCAATCAGCCCCAGCATTTT.

The CDR3 DNA sequence: TGCGCCAGCAGCACCGGACAGGTCCCCTACGAGCAGTACTTC. Amino acid sequence: CASSTGQVPYEQYF. The chain employs TRBV5-1 and TRBJ2-7; 7 bases match TRBD1. This CDR3 is built from 14 residues. The trim removed 4 bases at V and 2 bases at J, leaving 6 bases unmatched. Germline V CDR1 and CDR2: SGHRS, YFSETQ.

This clone is labeled as medium-sized. The chain couples TRBV5-1 to TRBJ2-7; no definite D call. CDR1 and CDR2 from the germline V gene are SGHRS and YFSETQ. This CDR3 is 14 amino acids long. The V end lost 0 bases, the J end lost 7 bases, and 14 bases lay between the germline ends. CDR3 loop: CASSLERGQGEQYF. CDR3 DNA sequence: TGCGCCAGCAGCTTGGAGAGAGGTCAAGGGGAGCAGTACTTC.

The rearrangement joins TRBV10-2 to TRBJ2-3; 10 positions agree with TRBD1. CDR1 is WSHSY, CDR2 SAAADI, per germline. CDR3 size: 15 residues. The V and J ends lost 5 bases and 4 bases, in that order; junction bases with no gene match: 6. The CDR3 DNA sequence: TGCGCCAGCAGTTTGGGACAGGGGATCTCAGATACGCAGTATTTT. Residues: CASSLGQGISDTQYF.

This clone is large within its sample. The rearrangement joins TRBV18 to TRBJ1-1; D gene ambiguous. The CDR3 contains 16 residues. V dropped 3 bases and J dropped 1 base, with 15 bases sitting between them. Germline V gives CDR1 KGHSH, CDR2 LQKENI. The DNA of the CDR3 is TGTGCCAGCTCACCTATCGCTCGACGGCAGAACACTGAAGCTTTCTTT. It yields the protein CASSPIARRQNTEAFF.

V is TRBV5-1 and J is TRBJ2-2, with TRBD1 matching over 10 bases. The CDR3 spans 15 residues. V trimming: 10 bases; J trimming: 5 bases; junction bases outside the gene matches: 11. The germline CDR1 and CDR2 sequences are SGHRS and YFSETQ. CDR3 DNA sequence: TGCGCCTCAAGGGAGACAGGGGGCCTTACCGGGGAGCTGTTTTTT. Its protein product is CASRETGGLTGELFF.

Turning to this clone: Relative to the germline gene, one junction end is altered; a read error may explain this. The gene calls are TRBV19 and TRBJ1-2, with 7 bases matching TRBD1. CDR3 length equals 12 residues. Looked up from germline, CDR1 is LNHDA and CDR2 is SQIVND (reference sequence). The CDR3 region has the DNA TGTGCCAGTAGGACAGGGCTCTATGGCTACATCTTC. This gives the protein CASRTGLYGYIF.

As for this clone: The sample holds other DNA sequences that translate to the same CDR3. The V and J genes are TRBV18 and TRBJ1-1, with D tentatively TRBD1 (5 bases). Germline V gives CDR1 KGHSH, CDR2 LQKENI. The CDR3 loop spans 15 amino acids. The ends were cut back, 2 bases at V and 0 bases at J, with 10 bases in the middle. In nucleotides, the CDR3 is TGTGCCAGCTCACCAGTGGGGGGAATGAACACTGAAGCTTTCTTT. Amino acid sequence: CASSPVGGMNTEAFF.

This chain connects TRBV28 to TRBJ1-2; 10 bases align to TRBD1. Germline CDR1 MDHEN, CDR2 SYDVKM. Trimming took 2 bases from V and 7 from J; bases not matched to a gene: 4. The CDR3 covers 14 residues. Here the CDR3 reads CASSLGTGDRGYTF. The DNA for the CDR3 is TGTGCCAGCAGTTTAGGGACAGGGGATCGTGGCTACACCTTC.

The chain carries TRBV6-8 and TRBJ2-6, with a weak D call TRBD1 (5 bases). This CDR3 is built from 16 residues. Trimming cost V 5 bases and J 1 base, with 12 bases left between them. Per the germline V gene, CDR1 is MNHGY and CDR2 is SAAAGT. The CDR3 sequence is CASSRKGISGANVLTF. In nucleotides, the CDR3 is TGTGCCAGCAGTCGAAAGGGGATTTCTGGGGCCAACGTCCTGACTTTC.

The chain combines TRBV19 with TRBJ2-7; D not resolved. The V end was cut by 3 bases, the J end by 2 bases, with 14 bases between. The CDR3 runs 15 residues. Germline V CDR1 and CDR2: LNHDA, SQIVND (reference sequence). Here the CDR3 reads CASSIETARTYEQYF. CDR3 DNA sequence: TGTGCCAGTAGTATTGAAACAGCAAGAACCTACGAGCAGTACTTC.

V and J are TRBV22-1 and TRBJ2-1; whether TRBD1, the table's D call, matches the DNA was not checked. TRBV22-1 is designated a pseudogene. CDR3 size: 15 residues. The CDR3 region has the DNA TGTGCCACCCTTTTAGGACAGGGAAGGGCTCATGAGCAGTTCTTC. Translated: CATLLGQGRAHEQFF.

The genes are TRBV18 and TRBJ2-7; D gene unclear. The V end was cut by 4 bases, the J end by 0 bases, with 10 bases between. Germline CDR1 KGHSH, CDR2 LQKENI. The CDR3 has 14 amino acids. The CDR3 protein is CASSQGPSSYEQYF. The CDR3, as DNA: TGTGCCAGCTCACAGGGTCCTAGCTCCTACGAGCAGTACTTC.

The chain has TRBV19 and TRBJ2-7; a possible D gene is TRBD1 (6 bases). CDR1 and CDR2 from the germline V gene are LNHDA and SQIVND (reference sequence). Trimming took 3 bases from V and 2 from J, leaving 14 bases between them. There are 15 residues in the CDR3. The CDR3 region has the DNA TGTGCCAGTAGTATTAAAACGGGACACGCCTACGAGCAGTACTTC. Translated: CASSIKTGHAYEQYF.

CDR3 loop: CATSSAQGEYGYTF. DNA for the CDR3: TGTGCCACCAGCAGTGCACAGGGGGAGTATGGCTACACCTTC. The chain couples TRBV15 to TRBJ1-2, with 8 bases matching TRBD1. Germline V gene data show CDR1 as LNHNV and CDR2 as YYDKDF (reference sequence). Losses at the gene ends were 3 bases for V and 5 bases for J; bases not matched to a gene: 5. The CDR3 is 14 residues long.

Judged by abundance, this clone is medium-sized. The rearrangement links TRBV11-3 to TRBJ2-7, with 8 positions matching TRBD1. The V gene's germline CDR1 is SGHNT and CDR2 YENEEA. V trimming: 5 bases; J trimming: 1 base; junction bases outside the gene matches: 7. The CDR3 length is 15 residues. Here the CDR3 reads CASSIQDRGSYEQYF. DNA of the CDR3: TGTGCCAGCAGCATACAAGACAGGGGATCCTACGAGCAGTACTTC. Full variable domain (outside the CDR3, taken from reference TRBV11-3 and TRBJ2-7): EAGVVQSPRYKIIEKKQPVAFWCNPISGHNTLYWYLQNLGQGPELLIRYENEEAVDDSQLPKDRFSAERLKGVDSTLKIQPAELGDSAVYLCASSIQDRGSYEQYFGPGTRLTVT.

This chain joins TRBV15 and TRBJ1-3; D is ambiguous. Trimming left V 1 base short and J 8 bases short, with 12 bases between. CDR1 and CDR2 from the germline V gene are LNHNV and YYDKDF (reference sequence). The CDR3 has 14 residues. DNA for the CDR3: TGTGCCACCAGCAGAGGTCCGGACCAAGACACCATATATTTT. It encodes CATSRGPDQDTIYF.